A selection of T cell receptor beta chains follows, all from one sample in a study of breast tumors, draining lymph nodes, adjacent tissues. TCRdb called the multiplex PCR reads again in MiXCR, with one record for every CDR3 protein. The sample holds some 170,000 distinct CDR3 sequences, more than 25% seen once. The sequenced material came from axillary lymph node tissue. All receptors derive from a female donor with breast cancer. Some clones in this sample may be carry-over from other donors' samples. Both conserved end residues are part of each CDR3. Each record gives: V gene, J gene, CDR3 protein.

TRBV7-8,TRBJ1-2,CASSLATEEARDGYTF
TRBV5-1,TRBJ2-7,CASSLGPGTDYEQYF
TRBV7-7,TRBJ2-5,CASSPGLAVPETQYF
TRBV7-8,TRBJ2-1,CASGGRSGRSSYNEQFF
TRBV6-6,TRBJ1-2,CASSIKASYGYTF
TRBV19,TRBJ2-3,CASSQADTQYF
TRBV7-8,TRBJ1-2,CASSPKGGYYGHTF
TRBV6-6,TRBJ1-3,CASSFTQGAYLSFSGNTIYF
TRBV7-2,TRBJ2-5,CASSLATGGNRETQYF
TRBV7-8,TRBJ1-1,CASQAGGVNTEAFF
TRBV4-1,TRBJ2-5,CASSQGSRVSETQYF
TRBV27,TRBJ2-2,CASSDPGAGELFF
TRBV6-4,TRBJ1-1,CASSDEARLNTEAFF
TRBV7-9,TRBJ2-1,CASSHGGKIDNEQLF
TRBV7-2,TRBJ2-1,CASSLELATTYEQFF
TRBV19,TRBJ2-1,CASSSRTGGKIYNEQFF
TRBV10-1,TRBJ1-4,CASSTTGTTNEKLFF
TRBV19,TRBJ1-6,CASSIMGQGVSPLHF
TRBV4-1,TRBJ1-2,CASSHSAYGYTF
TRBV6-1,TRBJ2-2,CASSGRLAGGDLTGELFF
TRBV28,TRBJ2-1,CASSPFGTGPRSEQFF
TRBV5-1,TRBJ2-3,CASSLVSAGAGTDTQYF
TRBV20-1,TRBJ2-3,CSLAGGPPDTQYF
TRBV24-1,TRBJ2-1,CATSENRQQTYNEQFF
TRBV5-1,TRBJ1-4,CASSSGPGRLNEKLFF
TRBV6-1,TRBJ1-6,CASSEVRSGNSPLHF
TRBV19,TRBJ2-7,CAHTTGTGPDEQYF
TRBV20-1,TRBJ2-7,CSAVGSSYEQYF
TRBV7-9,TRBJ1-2,CASSLGHPANYGYTF
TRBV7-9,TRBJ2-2,CASSAGLAEGGELFF
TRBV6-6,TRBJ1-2,CASRELTGNYGYTF
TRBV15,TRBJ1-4,CATSAGGFITEKLFF